This T cell receptor (beta chain) was found in a study of technical replicates of blood from four donors. Assay used: immunoSEQ multiplex PCR; TCRdb lists only in-frame clones, some missing. The data show roughly 72,000 clones, around 96% seen once. Sequenced: T cells isolated from PBMCs. This sequence originates from a human donor in good health.

The CDR3 loop reads CASSQLGLGKTDTQYF. In nucleotides, the CDR3 is TGCGCCAGCAGCCAACTAGGACTAGGGAAAACAGATACGCAGTATTTT. The rearrangement links TRBV4-1 to TRBJ2-3; 7 bases agree with TRBD2. V was pared by 2 bases and J by 3 bases, with 8 bases of the junction left unmatched. This CDR3 is built from 16 residues. In germline, CDR1 is MGHRA, CDR2 YSYEKL.